This record concerns one TCR beta chain sequence. The source of the sample is a study of blood T cell repertoires in COVID-19. In the study overall: Samples of COVID-19 (acute and convalescent) were obtained from the United States, Italy and Spain. T cells, B-cell-depleted T cells, or PBMCs supplied cDNA or gDNA.

In the original processing: Nucleated cell number was recorded as an estimate derived from reference gene primer amplification. Here immunoSEQ multiplex PCR was the method, and the copy in TCRdb shows in-frame clones only, minus some. The DNA gave D and trimming, while V, J and clone size come from that table. This sample yields about 40,000 clones, of which 80% to 90% are seen a single time; 15% to 18% belongs to the top ten. V shed 0 bases, J shed 2 bases, and the junction held 5 bases outside the gene matches. This CDR3 has 16 residues. Germline CDR1 SGHNT, CDR2 YYREEE (reference sequence). The sequence was obtained from a man aged 65 to 85 with active COVID-19. Specimen: peripheral blood. This rearrangement joins TRBV5-4 to TRBJ2-1; TRBD2 aligns across 7 bases. CDR3 DNA sequence: TGTGCCAGCAGCTTGGGATCCGGGGGGACCTACAATGAGCAGTTCTTC. Protein product: CASSLGSGGTYNEQFF.